This T cell receptor (beta chain) comes out of a study of graft-versus-host responses after intestinal transplantation (dated by TCRdb to 2020 to 2023). In terms of the full investigation: The transplants that recipients received were multivisceral, liver-intestinal, or isolated intestinal. Rather than going through the commercial service, samples from three later patients were sequenced in-house on an Illumina MiSeq and processed with MiXCR. To identify alloreactive clones, pre-transplant mixed lymphocyte reaction products were sequenced and compared with unstimulated pre-transplant donor and recipient T cells. A peak of at least 4% donor T cells among recipient peripheral blood mononuclear cells was the definition used for donor T cell macrochimerism. Anti-thymocyte globulin induction was given to all recipients, followed by maintenance tacrolimus and steroids for approximately 3 years. Graft-versus-host and host-versus-graft alloreactive T cell clones were tracked in the graft, circulation and bone marrow after intestinal transplantation using bulk TCR-beta CDR3 sequencing. The cohort enrolled about two dozen intestinal transplant recipients including one retransplant, and a few patients lacking pretransplant specimens were excluded.

What the research found in general, with its limitations: High GvH to HvG T cell clonal ratios were observed in the allografts of patients with donor T cell macrochimerism. The relatively low number and heterogeneity of intestinal transplant patients limited the conclusions. Early after transplant, declines in HvG clones were associated with peak levels of circulating GvH clones. GvH clones were detected in recipient bone marrow, and some of these GvH clones were observed earlier in ileal mucosa or blood, consistent with an intestinal mucosal origin.

Receptor amplification or capture employed the immunoSEQ multiplex PCR assay. For most patients, genomic DNA was isolated with the Qiagen DNeasy Blood and Tissue Kit and shipped frozen to Adaptive Biotechnologies for TCR sequencing. For most patients, high-throughput TCR-beta CDR3 sequencing of genomic DNA was performed by Adaptive Biotechnologies. In the original analysis: Adaptive's ImmunoSEQ software supplied the TCR sequencing data for under 20 patients, while MiXCR and VDJtools were used to process a few other patients. To correct CD4 versus CD8 sorting errors, any sequence found in both subsets at a frequency ratio below 5:1 was removed. CDR3 nucleotide sequences shared by donor and recipient were removed because the origin of these sequences could not be assigned. To be classed as alloreactive, a clone needed at least 2-fold expansion over unstimulated cells and a minimum CFSE-low frequency of 0.002% (template counts) or 0.001% (read counts). Clones detected in sequenced pre-transplant spleen, lymph node, or MLR CFSE-low populations of the donor or recipient were defined as mappable. Cumulative frequency of alloreactive clones was calculated as a percentage of all sequences weighted by copy number. The source is immuneACCESS, and TCRdb retained only in-frame sequences with V and J called. Part of the clones is not carried over; for the studies checked, unresolved V genes explain less than half of this, and the remainder is unexplained. V, J and clone size are those of that table, while D and trimming were read from the DNA. Here the sample has approximately 18,000 clones; around 40% occur a single time. 2% to 2.5% of the sample comes from the top ten.

With regard to this clone: No qualities accompany the bases; no much larger clone lies one base away.

The sample's time point label is to be understood as: cells obtained before transplantation from donor or recipient. In mixed lymphocyte reactions, roughly 200,000 CFSE-labeled pre-transplant responders were plated with roughly 200,000 irradiated violet-dye-labeled stimulators and cultured for 6 days. Proliferating CD3+CD4+CFSE-low and CD3+CD8+CFSE-low responder cells were FACS-sorted on a BD Influx sorter after the mixed lymphocyte reaction. The germline V gene supplies CDR1 MNHNS and CDR2 SASEGT. V is cut back by 6 bases and J by 6 bases, with 8 bases in the junction unmatched. From the cysteine up to the phenylalanine, the CDR3 has a length of 14 residues. Only the CDR3 part of the read is kept: 42 bases, read in frame from the first base.

Sequenced material: alloreactive CD4+ T cells from a mixed lymphocyte reaction culture, taken before transplantation. In the paper's terms, the cell subset or site label means: CFSE-low proliferating T cells sorted from approximately six-day pre-transplant mixed lymphocyte reaction (GvH or HvG direction). The rearrangement joined TRBV6-1 to TRBJ1-1; 9 bases in the middle match TRBD1. The TCR was taken from a human patient who was an organ donor for intestinal transplantation. This receptor carries the CDR3 CASRIGQGSPEAFF. The nucleotides read TGTGCCAGCAGAATAGGACAGGGGAGTCCTGAAGCTTTCTTT.